These 15 T cell receptor beta chains came from one sample sequenced in a study of blood T cell repertoires in COVID-19 (dated by TCRdb to between 2020 and 2021). Library method: the immunoSEQ multiplex PCR assay. Drawn from immuneACCESS, this table holds only the in-frame rearrangements with V and J called that TCRdb kept. Clones are partly lost; checked studies trace under half to an unresolved V gene and leave the rest unexplained. The sample table records roughly 210,000 clones; around 90% of these occur just once. The top ten hold roughly 7.2% of the sample. Sequencing input: PBMCs or T cells enriched from blood (not recorded which). Receptors were obtained from a man aged 25 to 40 in a cohort exposed to, infected with or recovered from COVID-19 (not recorded which).

This chain links TRBV6-5 with TRBJ1-5, with no clear D. The V gene lost 8 bases and the J gene lost 3 bases, with 11 bases spanning the gap. CDR3 length: 13 amino acids. CDR1 MNHEY and CDR2 SVGAGI come from the germline V gene. Here the CDR3 reads CASGQADNQPQHF. The CDR3 DNA follows: TGTGCCAGCGGGCAGGCCGACAATCAGCCCCAGCATTTT.

The rearrangement uses TRBV27 and TRBJ2-1, with TRBD2 identical over 7 bases. The CDR3 contains 16 residues. Germline values: CDR1 MNHEY, CDR2 SMNVEV (reference sequence). V shed 4 bases and J 4 bases; nucleotides not matched to a gene: 10. CDR3: CASSSPGRSPYNEQFF. The CDR3 DNA follows: TGTGCCAGCAGTTCCCCCGGGAGGAGTCCATACAATGAGCAGTTCTTC.

J is TRBJ2-2 and V is TRBV7-9; TRBD2 agrees at 9 bases. The CDR3 loop spans 16 amino acids. The V gene end was trimmed by 7 bases and the J gene end by 0 bases; junction bases not matched to a gene: 6. Germline CDR1 SEHNR, CDR2 FQNEAQ (reference sequence). In DNA form, the CDR3 reads TGTGCCAGCACAGGACTAGCGCACGCGAACACCGGGGAGCTGTTTTTT. It translates to CASTGLAHANTGELFF.

V gene TRBV19 combines with J gene TRBJ1-2; 10 positions agree with TRBD1. Per the germline V gene, CDR1 is LNHDA and CDR2 is SQIVND (reference sequence). CDR3 length: 15 residues. V was clipped by 6 bases and J by 7 bases; unmatched bases: 11. The chain's CDR3 is CASRLTGGSYRGYTF. The DNA for the CDR3 is TGTGCCAGTAGGCTGACAGGGGGCAGTTATCGTGGCTACACCTTC.

The J gene is TRBJ2-2, the V gene TRBV7-9; D may be TRBD2 (5 bases). V lost 2 bases, J lost 7 bases, and 11 bases lay in between. This CDR3 contains 14 residues. Germline V gene sequence: CDR1 SEHNR, CDR2 FQNEAQ (reference sequence). CDR3: CASSLRLRDGELFF. The CDR3 nucleotides read TGTGCCAGCAGCTTACGGTTGAGGGACGGGGAGCTGTTTTTT.

This clone was counted a single time. This chain joins TRBV4-1 and TRBJ1-1, with TRBD1 identical over 9 bases. The CDR3 sequence is 12 residues long. The V gene's germline CDR1 is MGHRA and CDR2 YSYEKL. J lost 8 bases, V lost 4 bases, and 2 bases had no gene match. The CDR3 nucleotides are TGCGCCAGCAGCCCACAGGGGGCGGAAGCTTTCTTT. Translation: CASSPQGAEAFF.

The chain employs TRBV15 and TRBJ1-2; tentatively, D is TRBD1 (5 bases). V shed 6 bases and J shed 4 bases, with 18 bases lying between them. There are 15 residues in the CDR3. Germline V gene lookup returns CDR1 LNHNV and CDR2 YYDKDF (reference sequence). CDR3 in amino acids: CATRPRDSRSYGYTF. Written as DNA, the CDR3 is TGTGCCACCAGACCCAGGGACTCTCGATCCTATGGCTACACCTTC.

The chain links TRBV27 to TRBJ2-1; 8 bases map to TRBD2. The V and J ends lost 5 bases and 12 bases, in that order; junction bases with no gene match: 9. Germline CDR1 is MNHEY and CDR2 is SMNVEV (reference sequence). The CDR3 totals 13 residues. The CDR3 is CASSPGLGLGQFF. The DNA for the CDR3 is TGTGCCAGCAGTCCGGGACTAGGTTTGGGGCAGTTCTTC.

This clone was detected only once. The chain combines TRBV19 with TRBJ2-5; D is possibly TRBD1 (6 bases). V lost 5 bases, J lost 5 bases, and 12 bases lay in between. Germline V gene lookup returns CDR1 LNHDA and CDR2 SQIVND (reference sequence). The CDR3 is 13 amino acids. The CDR3 nucleotides read TGTGCCAGTAGTCCAGGGGAGAGTGAGACCCAGTACTTC. Its protein product is CASSPGESETQYF.

This rearrangement joins TRBV18 to TRBJ1-1, with TRBD1 identical over 7 bases. CDR3 size: 18 residues. J lost 5 bases, V lost 3 bases, and 18 bases had no gene match. CDR1 and CDR2 (germline): KGHSH, LQKENI. CDR3 sequence reads: CASSPCPQGDRECTEAFF. CDR3 sequence (DNA): TGTGCCAGCTCACCTTGTCCCCAAGGCGACAGGGAATGTACTGAAGCTTTCTTT. The whole variable domain, filled in from reference TRBV18 and TRBJ1-1, reads NAGVMQNPRHLVRRRGQEARLRCSPMKGHSHVYWYRQLPEEGLKFMVYLQKENIIDESGMPKERFSAEFPKEGPSILRIQQVVRGDSAAYFCASSPCPQGDRECTEAFFGQGTRLTVV.

The gene calls are TRBV5-1 and TRBJ1-5, with D unclear. The germline gives CDR1 SGHRS, CDR2 YFSETQ. The CDR3 extends over 13 amino acids. Trimming cost V 0 bases and J 5 bases, with 6 bases left between them. The CDR3 coding sequence is TGCGCCAGCAGCTTGGACGGTTATCAGCCCCAGCATTTT. As protein: CASSLDGYQPQHF.

The chain is built from TRBV6-2 or TRBV6-3 and TRBJ2-1; TRBD1 matches 9 bases. CDR1 MNHEY and CDR2 SVGEGT come from the germline V gene. The CDR3 totals 17 residues. The V and J ends lost 6 bases and 7 bases, in that order; junction bases with no gene match: 16. The CDR3 region is CASSRNPGQGNKNEQFF. CDR3 in DNA: TGTGCCAGCAGCCGCAATCCGGGACAGGGAAATAAAAATGAGCAGTTCTTC.

V gene TRBV19 combines with J gene TRBJ1-5; 7 bases agree with TRBD1. V shed 5 bases and J 5 bases; nucleotides not matched to a gene: 3. CDR1 and CDR2 (germline): LNHDA, SQIVND (reference sequence). This CDR3 has 13 amino acids. The CDR3 DNA is TGTGCCAGTAGTTACAGGGGAGATCAGCCCCAGCATTTT. Translated, it gives CASSYRGDQPQHF.

This sequence joins TRBV2 and TRBJ1-4; D may be TRBD1 (6 bases). Trimming took off 7 bases at V and 11 bases at J, with 14 bases between the two ends. The germline CDR1 and CDR2 sequences are SNHLY and FYNNEI. The CDR3 totals 12 residues. Here the CDR3 reads CASMGARGKLFF. In nucleotides, the CDR3 is TGTGCCAGCATGGGGGCCCGTGGGAAACTGTTTTTT. Filled out from reference TRBV2 and TRBJ1-4, the complete variable domain reads EPEVTQTPSHQVTQMGQEVILRCVPISNHLYFYWYRQILGQKVEFLVSFYNNEISEKSEIFDDQFSVERPDGSNFTLKIRSTKLEDSAMYFCASMGARGKLFFGSGTQLSVL.

CDR3 DNA sequence: TGTGCCACCAGCAGAGGACAGGGAGGAAACACTGAAGCTTTCTTT. This sequence encodes CATSRGQGGNTEAFF. V and J are TRBV15 and TRBJ1-1, with 7 bases matching TRBD1. The CDR3 length is 15 residues. Germline CDR1 and CDR2: LNHNV and YYDKDF (reference sequence). Trimming removed 1 base from V and 2 bases from J; junction bases left unmatched: 4.